This is a list of T cell receptor beta chains from one sample in a study of T cells in Graves' hyperthyroidism and ophthalmopathy. In TCRdb, the multiplex PCR reads were re-called with MiXCR into one record per CDR3 protein. The repertoire has a few hundred thousand distinct CDR3 sequences, about 20% of them found once; the top ten carry around 64%. Input material: blood. These receptors all stem from a man younger than 45 with Graves' ophthalmopathy. Each CDR3 is given with its conserved first and last residue. The D gene is left open where the match is weak. Some rows have no size entry. The others give once, few or many, or a class for an expanded clone.

D gene: .; clone size: .; V gene: TRBV2; J gene: TRBJ2-3; CDR3 protein: CASQEDPGEDTQYF; CDR3 DNA: TGTGCCAGCCAGGAGGACCCGGGGGAGGATACGCAGTATTTT
D gene: .; clone size: .; V gene: TRBV20-1; J gene: TRBJ2-7; CDR3 protein: CSAKPYPSSYEQYF; CDR3 DNA: TGCAGTGCTAAACCCTACCCGAGCTCCTACGAGCAGTACTTC
D gene: .; clone size: .; V gene: TRBV29-1; J gene: TRBJ2-7; CDR3 protein: CSVVAATNNEQYF; CDR3 DNA: TGCAGCGTTGTCGCGGCTACTAACAATGAGCAGTACTTC
D gene: .; clone size: .; V gene: TRBV28; J gene: TRBJ2-1; CDR3 protein: CASSPHSGGYNEQFF; CDR3 DNA: TGTGCCAGCAGTCCACACAGCGGCGGCTACAATGAGCAGTTCTTC
D gene: TRBD2; clone size: many; V gene: TRBV11-2; J gene: TRBJ2-5; CDR3 protein: CASSSSGTYQETQYF; CDR3 DNA: TGTGCCAGCAGCTCTAGCGGAACGTACCAAGAGACCCAGTACTTC
D gene: .; clone size: .; V gene: TRBV29-1; J gene: TRBJ1-1; CDR3 protein: CSVRRGMGTEAFF; CDR3 DNA: TGCAGCGTTCGCCGTGGTATGGGCACTGAAGCTTTCTTT
D gene: TRBD2; clone size: many; V gene: TRBV7-2; J gene: TRBJ2-7; CDR3 protein: CASSSGLAGSEQYF; CDR3 DNA: TGTGCCAGCAGCTCGGGACTAGCGGGAAGCGAGCAGTACTTC
D gene: .; clone size: few; V gene: TRBV4-1; J gene: TRBJ2-5; CDR3 protein: CASSQDGGGVETQYF; CDR3 DNA: TGCGCCAGCAGCCAAGATGGCGGGGGCGTGGAGACCCAGTACTTC
D gene: .; clone size: .; V gene: TRBV5-1; J gene: TRBJ1-4; CDR3 protein: CASSYGTVNEKLFF; CDR3 DNA: TGCGCCAGCAGCTACGGGACGGTAAATGAAAAACTGTTTTTT
D gene: .; clone size: many; V gene: TRBV3-1; J gene: TRBJ2-1; CDR3 protein: CASSQLRYNEQFF; CDR3 DNA: TGTGCCAGCAGCCAACTACGCTACAATGAGCAGTTCTTC
D gene: TRBD2; clone size: few; V gene: TRBV27; J gene: TRBJ2-2; CDR3 protein: CASSFYPGLAGGSTGELFF; CDR3 DNA: TGTGCCAGCAGTTTCTACCCGGGACTAGCGGGAGGGTCCACCGGGGAGCTGTTTTTT
D gene: .; clone size: .; V gene: TRBV30; J gene: TRBJ1-3; CDR3 protein: CAWKTAGSGNTIYF; CDR3 DNA: TGTGCCTGGAAGACAGCCGGCTCTGGAAACACCATATATTTT